This T cell receptor (beta chain) was identified in a study of T cell repertoires in cytomegalovirus infection. About the study: CMV infection plus the matching HLA type was flagged by public TCR beta signatures.

This clonotype was detected a few times. What it binds is unknown. V was clipped by 5 bases and J by 13 bases; unmatched bases: 14. CDR1 and CDR2 (germline): MNHEY, SMNVEV (reference sequence). The CDR3 is 14 amino acids. MiXCR was run by TCRdb on the reads, yielding one entry per CDR3 protein. The sample has fewer than 1,000,000 distinct CDR3 sequences, approximately 33% seen once. This clonotype was sampled from a human donor in good health (CMV status not recorded). Some clones in this sample may be carry-over from other donors' samples. This chain connects TRBV27 to TRBJ1-2; 9 nucleotides line up with TRBD1. The input for sequencing was cultured CD8+ T cells from PBMCs, taken from culture after CMV antigen stimulation. CDR3 coding DNA: TGTGCCAGCAGTCCCTGGGGGCGACAGGGGGGTCTCACCTTC. Translating gives CASSPWGRQGGLTF.